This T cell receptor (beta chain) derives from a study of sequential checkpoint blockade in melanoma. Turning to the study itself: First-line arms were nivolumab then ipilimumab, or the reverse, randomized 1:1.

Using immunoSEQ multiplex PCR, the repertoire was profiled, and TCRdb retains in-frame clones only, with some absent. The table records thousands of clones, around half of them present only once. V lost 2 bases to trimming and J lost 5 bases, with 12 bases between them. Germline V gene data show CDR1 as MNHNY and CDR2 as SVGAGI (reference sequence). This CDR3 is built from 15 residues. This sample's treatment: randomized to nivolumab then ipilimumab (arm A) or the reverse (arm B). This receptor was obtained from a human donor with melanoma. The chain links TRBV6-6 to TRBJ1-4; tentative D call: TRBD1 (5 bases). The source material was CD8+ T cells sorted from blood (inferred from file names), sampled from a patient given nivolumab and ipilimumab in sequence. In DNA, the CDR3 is TGTGCCAGCAGTTACACAGGTGCGCAAAATGAAAAACTGTTTTTT. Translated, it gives CASSYTGAQNEKLFF.